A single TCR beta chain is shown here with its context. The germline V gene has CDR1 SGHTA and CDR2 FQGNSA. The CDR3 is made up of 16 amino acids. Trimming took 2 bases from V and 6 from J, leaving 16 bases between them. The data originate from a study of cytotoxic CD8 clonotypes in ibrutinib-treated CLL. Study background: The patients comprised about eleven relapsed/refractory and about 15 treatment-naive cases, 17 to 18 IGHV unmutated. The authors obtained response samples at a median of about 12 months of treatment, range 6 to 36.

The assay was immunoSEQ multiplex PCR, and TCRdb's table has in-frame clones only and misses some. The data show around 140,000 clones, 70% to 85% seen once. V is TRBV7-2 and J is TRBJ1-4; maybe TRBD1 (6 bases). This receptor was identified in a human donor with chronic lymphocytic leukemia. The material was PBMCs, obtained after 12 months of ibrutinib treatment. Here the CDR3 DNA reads TGTGCCAGCAGCTTACGTCCGGGGGCCAAGGATGAAAAACTGTTTTTT. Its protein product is CASSLRPGAKDEKLFF.